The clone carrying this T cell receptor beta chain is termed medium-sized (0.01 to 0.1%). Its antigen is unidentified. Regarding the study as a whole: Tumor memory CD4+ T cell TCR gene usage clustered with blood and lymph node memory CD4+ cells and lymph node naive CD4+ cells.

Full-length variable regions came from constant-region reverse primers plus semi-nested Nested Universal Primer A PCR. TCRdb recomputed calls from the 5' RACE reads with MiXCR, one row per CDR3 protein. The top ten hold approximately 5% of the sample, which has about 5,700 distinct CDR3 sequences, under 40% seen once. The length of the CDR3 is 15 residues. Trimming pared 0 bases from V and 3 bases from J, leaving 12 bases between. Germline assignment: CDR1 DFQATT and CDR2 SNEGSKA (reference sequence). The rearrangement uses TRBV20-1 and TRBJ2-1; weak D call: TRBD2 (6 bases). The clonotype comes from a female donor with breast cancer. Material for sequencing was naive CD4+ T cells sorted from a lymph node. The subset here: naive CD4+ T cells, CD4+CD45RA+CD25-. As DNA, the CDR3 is TGCAGTGCTAGAGATCCTAGCGCCCGCTACAATGAGCAGTTCTTC. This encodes CSARDPSARYNEQFF.